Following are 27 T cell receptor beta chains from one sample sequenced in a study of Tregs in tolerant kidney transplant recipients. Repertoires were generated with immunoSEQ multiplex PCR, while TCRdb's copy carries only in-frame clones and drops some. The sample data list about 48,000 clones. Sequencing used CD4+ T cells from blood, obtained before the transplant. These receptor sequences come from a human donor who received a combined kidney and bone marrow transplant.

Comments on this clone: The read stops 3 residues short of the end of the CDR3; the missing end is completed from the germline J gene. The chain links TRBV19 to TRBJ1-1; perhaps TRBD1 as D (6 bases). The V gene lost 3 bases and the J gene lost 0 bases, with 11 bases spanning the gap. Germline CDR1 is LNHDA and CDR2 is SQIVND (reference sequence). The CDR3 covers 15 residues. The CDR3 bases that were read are TGTGCCAGTAGTATCCCCGGGACAATGAACACTGAA. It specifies CASSIPGTMNTE. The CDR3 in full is CASSIPGTMNTEAFF.

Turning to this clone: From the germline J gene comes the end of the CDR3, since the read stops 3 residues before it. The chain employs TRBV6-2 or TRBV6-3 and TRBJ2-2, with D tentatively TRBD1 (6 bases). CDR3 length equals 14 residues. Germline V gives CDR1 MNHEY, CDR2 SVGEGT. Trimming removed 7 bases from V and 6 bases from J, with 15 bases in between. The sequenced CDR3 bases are TGTGCCAGCACCCTAACAGGGTACGCCGGGGAG. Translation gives CASTLTGYAGE. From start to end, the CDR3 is CASTLTGYAGELFF.

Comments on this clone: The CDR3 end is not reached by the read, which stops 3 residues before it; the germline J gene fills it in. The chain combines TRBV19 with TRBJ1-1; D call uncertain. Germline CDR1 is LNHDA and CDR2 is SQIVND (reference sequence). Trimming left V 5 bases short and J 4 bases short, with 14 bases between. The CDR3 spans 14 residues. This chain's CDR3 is CASSSVAGSTEAFF. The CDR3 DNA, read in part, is TGTGCCAGTAGTTCGGTCGCGGGGTCCACTGAA.

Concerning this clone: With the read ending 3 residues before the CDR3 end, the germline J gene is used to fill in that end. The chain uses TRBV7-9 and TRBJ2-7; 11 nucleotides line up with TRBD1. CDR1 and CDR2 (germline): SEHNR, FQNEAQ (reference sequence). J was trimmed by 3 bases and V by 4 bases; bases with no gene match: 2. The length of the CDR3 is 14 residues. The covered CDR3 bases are TGTGCCAGCAGCTCCGGGACAGGGGGCTACGAG. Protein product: CASSSGTGGYE. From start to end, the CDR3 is CASSSGTGGYEQYF. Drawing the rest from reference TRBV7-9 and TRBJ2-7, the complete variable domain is DTGVSQNPRHKITKRGQNVTFRCDPISEHNRLYWYRQTLGQGPEFLTYFQNEAQLEKSRLLSDRFSAERPKGSFSTLEIQRTEQGDSAMYLCASSSGTGGYEQYFGPGTRLTVT.

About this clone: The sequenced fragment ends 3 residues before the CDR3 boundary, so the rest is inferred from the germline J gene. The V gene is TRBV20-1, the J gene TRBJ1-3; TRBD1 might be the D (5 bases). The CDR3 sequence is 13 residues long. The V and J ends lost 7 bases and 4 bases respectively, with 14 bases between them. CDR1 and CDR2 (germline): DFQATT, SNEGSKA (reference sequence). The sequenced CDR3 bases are TGCAGTGTACGTGCAGGGAGAGGAAACACC. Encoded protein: CSVRAGRGNT. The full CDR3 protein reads CSVRAGRGNTIYF.

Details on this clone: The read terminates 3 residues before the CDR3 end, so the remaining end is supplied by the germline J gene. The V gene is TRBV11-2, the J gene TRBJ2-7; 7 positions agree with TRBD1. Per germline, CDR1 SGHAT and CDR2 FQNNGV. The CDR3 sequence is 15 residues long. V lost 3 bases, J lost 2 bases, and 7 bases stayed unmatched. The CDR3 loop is CASSFSGQLTYEQYF. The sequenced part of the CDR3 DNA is TGTGCCAGCAGCTTTTCGGGACAGCTAACCTACGAG.

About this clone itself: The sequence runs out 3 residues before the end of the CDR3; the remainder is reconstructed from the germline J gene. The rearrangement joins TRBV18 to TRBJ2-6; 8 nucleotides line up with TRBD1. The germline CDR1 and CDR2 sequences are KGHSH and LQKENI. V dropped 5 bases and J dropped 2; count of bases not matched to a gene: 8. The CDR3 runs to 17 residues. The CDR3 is CASSSQGAAPGANVLTF. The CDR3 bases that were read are TGTGCCAGCTCATCCCAGGGGGCGGCTCCTGGGGCCAACGTC.

The sequenced CDR3 bases are TGTGCCAGCAGTGAATTAGCCGGGGAG. Its translation is CASSELAGE. The whole CDR3 protein is CASSELAGELFF. The rearrangement uses TRBV2 and TRBJ2-2, with D unclear. Read coverage stops 3 residues before the CDR3 terminus; the germline J gene supplies the remainder. The germline CDR1 and CDR2 sequences are SNHLY and FYNNEI. CDR3 length: 12 residues. The V gene lost 2 bases and the J gene lost 6 bases, with 4 bases spanning the gap.

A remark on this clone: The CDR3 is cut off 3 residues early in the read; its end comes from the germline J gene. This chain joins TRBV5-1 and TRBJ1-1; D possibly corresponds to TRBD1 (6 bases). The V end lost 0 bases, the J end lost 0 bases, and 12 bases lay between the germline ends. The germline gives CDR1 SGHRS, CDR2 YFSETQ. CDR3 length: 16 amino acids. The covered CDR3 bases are TGCGCCAGCAGCTTGGGCAGGGGCTCCATGAACACTGAA. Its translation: CASSLGRGSMNTE. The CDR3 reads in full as CASSLGRGSMNTEAFF.

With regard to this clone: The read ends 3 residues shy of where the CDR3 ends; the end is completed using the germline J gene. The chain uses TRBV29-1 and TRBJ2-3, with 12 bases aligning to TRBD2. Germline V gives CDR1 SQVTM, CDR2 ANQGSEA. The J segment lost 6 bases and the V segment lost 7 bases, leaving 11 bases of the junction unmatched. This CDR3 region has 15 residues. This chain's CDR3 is CSAVRLAGVGDTQYF. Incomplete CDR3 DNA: TGCAGCGCCGTGAGACTAGCGGGAGTCGGGGATACG.

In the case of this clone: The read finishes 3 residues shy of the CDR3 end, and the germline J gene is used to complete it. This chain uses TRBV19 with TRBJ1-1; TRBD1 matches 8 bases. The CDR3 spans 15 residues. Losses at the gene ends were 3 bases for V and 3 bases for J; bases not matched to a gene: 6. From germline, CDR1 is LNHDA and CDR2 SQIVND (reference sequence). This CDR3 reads CASSIQGAGDTEAFF. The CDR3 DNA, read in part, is TGTGCCAGTAGTATCCAGGGGGCAGGTGACACTGAA.

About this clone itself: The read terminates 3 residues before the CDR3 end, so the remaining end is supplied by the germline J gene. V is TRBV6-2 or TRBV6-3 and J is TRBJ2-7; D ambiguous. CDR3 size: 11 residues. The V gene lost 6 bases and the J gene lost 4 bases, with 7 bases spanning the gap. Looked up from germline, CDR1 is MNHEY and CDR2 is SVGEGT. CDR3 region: CASRYRYEQYF. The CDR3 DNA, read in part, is TGTGCCAGCAGGTACCGTTACGAG.

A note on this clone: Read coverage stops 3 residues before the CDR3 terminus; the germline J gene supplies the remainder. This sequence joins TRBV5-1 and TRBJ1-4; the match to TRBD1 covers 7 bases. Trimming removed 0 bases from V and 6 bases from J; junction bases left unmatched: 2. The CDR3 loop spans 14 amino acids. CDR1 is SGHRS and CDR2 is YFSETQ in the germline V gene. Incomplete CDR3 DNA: TGCGCCAGCAGCTTGGACAGGGGTCATGAAAAA. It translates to CASSLDRGHEK. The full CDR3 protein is CASSLDRGHEKLFF.

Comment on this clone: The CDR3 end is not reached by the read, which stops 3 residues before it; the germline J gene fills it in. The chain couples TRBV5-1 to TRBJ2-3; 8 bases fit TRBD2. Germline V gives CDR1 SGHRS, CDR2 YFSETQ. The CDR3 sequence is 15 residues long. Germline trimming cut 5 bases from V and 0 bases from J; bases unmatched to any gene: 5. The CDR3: CASSEGLVSTDTQYF. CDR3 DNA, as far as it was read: TGCGCCAGCAGTGAGGGACTAGTCAGCACAGATACG.

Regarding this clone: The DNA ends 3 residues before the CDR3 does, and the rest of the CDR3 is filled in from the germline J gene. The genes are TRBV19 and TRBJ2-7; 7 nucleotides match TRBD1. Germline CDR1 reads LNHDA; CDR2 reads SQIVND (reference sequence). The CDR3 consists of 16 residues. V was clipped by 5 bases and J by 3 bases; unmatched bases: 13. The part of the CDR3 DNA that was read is TGTGCCAGTAGTCCAATAGGACAGGTTGCCTACTACGAG. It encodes CASSPIGQVAYYE. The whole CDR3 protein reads CASSPIGQVAYYEQYF. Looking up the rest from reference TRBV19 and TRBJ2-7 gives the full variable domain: DGGITQSPKYLFRKEGQNVTLSCEQNLNHDAMYWYRQDPGQGLRLIYYSQIVNDFQKGDIAEGYSVSREKKESFPLTVTSAQKNPTAFYLCASSPIGQVAYYEQYFGPGTRLTVT.

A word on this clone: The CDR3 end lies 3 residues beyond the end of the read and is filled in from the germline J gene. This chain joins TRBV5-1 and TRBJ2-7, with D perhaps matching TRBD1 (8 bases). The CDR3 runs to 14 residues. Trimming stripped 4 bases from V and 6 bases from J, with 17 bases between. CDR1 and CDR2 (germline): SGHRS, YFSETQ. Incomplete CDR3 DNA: TGCGCCAGCAGCGAAGGACAGGGCGGGAGCGAG. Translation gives CASSEGQGGSE. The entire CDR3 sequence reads CASSEGQGGSEQYF. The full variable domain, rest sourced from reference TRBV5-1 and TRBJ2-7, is KAGVTQTPRYLIKTRGQQVTLSCSPISGHRSVSWYQQTPGQGLQFLFEYFSETQRNKGNFPGRFSGRQFSNSRSEMNVSTLELGDSALYLCASSEGQGGSEQYFGPGTRLTVT.

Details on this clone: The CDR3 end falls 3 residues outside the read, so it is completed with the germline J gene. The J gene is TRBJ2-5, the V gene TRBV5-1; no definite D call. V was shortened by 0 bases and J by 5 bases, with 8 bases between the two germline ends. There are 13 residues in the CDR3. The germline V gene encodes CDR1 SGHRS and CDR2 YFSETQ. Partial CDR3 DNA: TGCGCCAGCAGCTTGGGCGGCGCCGAGACC. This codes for CASSLGGAET. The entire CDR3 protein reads CASSLGGAETQYF.

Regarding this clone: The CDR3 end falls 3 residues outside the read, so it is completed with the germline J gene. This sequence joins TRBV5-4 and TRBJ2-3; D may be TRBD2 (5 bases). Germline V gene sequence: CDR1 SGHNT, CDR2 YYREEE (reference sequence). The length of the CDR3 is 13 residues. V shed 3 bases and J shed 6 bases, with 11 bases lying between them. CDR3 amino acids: CASSSPGGDTQYF. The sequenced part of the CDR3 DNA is TGTGCCAGCAGCTCCCCCGGCGGGGATACG. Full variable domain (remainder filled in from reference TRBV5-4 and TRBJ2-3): ETGVTQSPTHLIKTRGQQVTLRCSSQSGHNTVSWYQQALGQGPQFIFQYYREEENGRGNFPPRFSGLQFPNYSSELNVNALELDDSALYLCASSSPGGDTQYFGPGTRLTVL.

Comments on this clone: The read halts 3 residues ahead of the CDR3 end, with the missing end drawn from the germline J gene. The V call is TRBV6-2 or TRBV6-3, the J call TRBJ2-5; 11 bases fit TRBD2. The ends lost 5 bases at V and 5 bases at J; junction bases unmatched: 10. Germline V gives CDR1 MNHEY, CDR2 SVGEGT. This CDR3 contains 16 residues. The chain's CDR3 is CASSKGLADSRETQYF. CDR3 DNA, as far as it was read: TGTGCCAGCAGTAAGGGACTAGCGGACTCCAGGGAGACC.

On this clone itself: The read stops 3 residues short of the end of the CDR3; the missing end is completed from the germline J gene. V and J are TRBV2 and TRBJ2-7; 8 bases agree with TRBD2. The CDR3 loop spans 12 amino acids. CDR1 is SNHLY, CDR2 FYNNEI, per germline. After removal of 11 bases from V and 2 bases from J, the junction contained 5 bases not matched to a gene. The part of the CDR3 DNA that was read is TGTGCCGCCGTAGCGGGAACCTACGAG. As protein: CAAVAGTYE. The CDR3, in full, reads CAAVAGTYEQYF. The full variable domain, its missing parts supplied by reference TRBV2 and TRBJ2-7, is EPEVTQTPSHQVTQMGQEVILRCVPISNHLYFYWYRQILGQKVEFLVSFYNNEISEKSEIFDDQFSVERPDGSNFTLKIRSTKLEDSAMYFCAAVAGTYEQYFGPGTRLTVT.

The CDR3 sequence is CSVHGGLSYNEQFF. CDR3 DNA (partial): TGCAGCGTTCACGGGGGTTTATCCTACAATGAG. The gene calls are TRBV29-1 and TRBJ2-1; tentative D call: TRBD2 (6 bases). The DNA ends 3 residues before the CDR3 does, and the rest of the CDR3 is filled in from the germline J gene. The CDR3 has 14 residues. V was clipped by 5 bases and J by 1 base, with 12 bases between them. Germline V CDR1 and CDR2: SQVTM, ANQGSEA.

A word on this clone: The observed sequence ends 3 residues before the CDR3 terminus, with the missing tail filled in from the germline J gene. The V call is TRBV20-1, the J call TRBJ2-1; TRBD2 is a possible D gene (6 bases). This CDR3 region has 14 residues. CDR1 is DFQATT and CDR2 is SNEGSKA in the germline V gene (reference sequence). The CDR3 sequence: CSAYAGLLYNEQFF. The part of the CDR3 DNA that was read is TGCAGCGCCTACGCGGGGCTCCTTTACAATGAG.

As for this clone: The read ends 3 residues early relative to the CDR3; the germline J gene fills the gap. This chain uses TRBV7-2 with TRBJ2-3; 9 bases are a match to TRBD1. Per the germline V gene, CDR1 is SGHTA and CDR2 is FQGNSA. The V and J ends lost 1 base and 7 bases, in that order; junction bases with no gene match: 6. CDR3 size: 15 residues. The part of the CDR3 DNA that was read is TGTGCCAGCAGCTTAGGGCTACAGGGGGCGAATACG. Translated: CASSLGLQGANT. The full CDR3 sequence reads CASSLGLQGANTQYF.

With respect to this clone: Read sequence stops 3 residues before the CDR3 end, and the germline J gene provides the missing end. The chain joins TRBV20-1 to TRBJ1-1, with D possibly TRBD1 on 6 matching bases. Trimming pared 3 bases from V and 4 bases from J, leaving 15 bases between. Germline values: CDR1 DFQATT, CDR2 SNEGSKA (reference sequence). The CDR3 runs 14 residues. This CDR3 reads CSARSGGGGTEAFF. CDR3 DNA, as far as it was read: TGCAGTGCTAGGAGTGGGGGCGGGGGCACTGAA.

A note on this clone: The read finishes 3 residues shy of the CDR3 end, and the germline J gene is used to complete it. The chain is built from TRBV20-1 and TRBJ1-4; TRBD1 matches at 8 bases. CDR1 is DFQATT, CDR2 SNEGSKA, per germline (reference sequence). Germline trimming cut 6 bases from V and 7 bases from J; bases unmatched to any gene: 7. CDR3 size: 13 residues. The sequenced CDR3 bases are TGCAGTGCCGTCCGGGACAGGCCTGAAAAA. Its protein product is CSAVRDRPEK. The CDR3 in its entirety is CSAVRDRPEKLFF.

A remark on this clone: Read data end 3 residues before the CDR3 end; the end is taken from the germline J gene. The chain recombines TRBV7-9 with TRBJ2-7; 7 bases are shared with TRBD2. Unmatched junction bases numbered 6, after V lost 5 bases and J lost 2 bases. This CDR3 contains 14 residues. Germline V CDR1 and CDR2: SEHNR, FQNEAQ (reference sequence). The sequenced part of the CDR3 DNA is TGTGCCAGCAGCCCCATCGGGGGGACCTACGAG. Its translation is CASSPIGGTYE. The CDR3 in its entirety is CASSPIGGTYEQYF.

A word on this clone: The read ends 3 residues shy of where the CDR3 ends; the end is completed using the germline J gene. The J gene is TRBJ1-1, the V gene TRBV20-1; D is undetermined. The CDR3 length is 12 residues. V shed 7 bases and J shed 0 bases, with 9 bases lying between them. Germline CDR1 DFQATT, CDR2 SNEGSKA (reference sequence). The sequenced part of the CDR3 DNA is TGCAGTGTTCTAGACTTGAACACTGAA. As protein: CSVLDLNTE. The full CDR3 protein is CSVLDLNTEAFF.